One and the same sample provided the 8 T cell receptor beta chains below, sequenced in a study of CD8+ T cells in alopecia areata. Following RNA extraction, reverse transcription yielded cDNA that acted as the sequencing template. Some clones are missing from TCRdb's copy, which holds only in-frame ones; the method was immunoSEQ multiplex PCR. Of under 130,000 clones detected, 86% appear once; the ten largest clones hold 11%. Indicated treatment: oral pan-JAK inhibitor, 5-10 mg twice daily. The source was CD8+ T cells sorted from blood, collected at roughly week 30, from a patient treated with tofacitinib. Receptors originate from a human donor with alopecia areata.

The chain employs TRBV2 and TRBJ2-7, with D unclear. This CDR3 comprises 13 residues. The V and J ends lost 1 base and 5 bases respectively, with 9 bases between them. Germline V gene sequence: CDR1 SNHLY, CDR2 FYNNEI. The CDR3 bases are TGTGCCAGCAGTGAAGAACTCGCCGACGAGCAGTACTTC. It encodes CASSEELADEQYF.

This clone was detected once. CDR3: CASSPKGSAKPTSTDTQYF. The CDR3 region has the DNA TGTGCCAGCAGCCCTAAGGGGAGCGCGAAACCGACAAGCACAGATACGCAGTATTTT. V and J are TRBV7-9 and TRBJ2-3; either TRBD1 or TRBD2 may fit D (5 bases each). V was trimmed by 5 bases and J by 0 bases, leaving 24 bases between them. The CDR3 extends over 19 amino acids. Germline V CDR1 and CDR2: SEHNR, FQNEAQ (reference sequence).

The rearrangement uses TRBV10-1 and TRBJ2-3; no definite D call. V lost 3 bases and J 1 base, leaving 5 bases between the germline ends. CDR1 is WNHNN and CDR2 is SYGVQD in the germline V gene (reference sequence). This CDR3 has 13 amino acids. The CDR3 DNA is TGCGCCAGCAGTGATGCCGGCACAGATACGCAGTATTTT. Translating gives CASSDAGTDTQYF.

V gene TRBV6-1 combines with J gene TRBJ2-7, with a tentative D call TRBD2 (5 bases). Trimming took off 7 bases at V and 0 bases at J, with 16 bases between the two ends. The CDR3 extends over 15 amino acids. Per germline, CDR1 MNHNS and CDR2 SASEGT. CDR3 sequence reads: CASKIWLAGSYEQYF. The CDR3 DNA reads as TGTGCCAGCAAAATTTGGTTGGCGGGCTCCTACGAGCAGTACTTC.

J is TRBJ2-5 and V is TRBV29-1, with D unclear. The end of the DNA aligns better with TRBJ2-7, so the J call may be wrong. Germline CDR1 reads SQVTM; CDR2 reads ANQGSEA. The CDR3 is 10 residues long. In nucleotides, the CDR3 is TGCAGCGTTGATCTGGGCGAGCAGTACTTC. Its translation: CSVDLGEQYF.

The chain has TRBV11-2 and TRBJ1-5; D gene uncertain. Trimming took 1 base from V and 4 from J, leaving 5 bases between them. Germline assignment: CDR1 SGHAT and CDR2 FQNNGV. The CDR3 consists of 13 residues. CDR3 nucleotide sequence: TGTGCCAGCAGCTTAGGCACTAATCAGCCCCAGCATTTT. Protein product: CASSLGTNQPQHF.

The chain uses TRBV29-1 and TRBJ2-1, with D perhaps TRBD1 (6 bases). Trimming took 3 bases from V and 10 from J, leaving 10 bases between them. Germline values: CDR1 SQVTM, CDR2 ANQGSEA. CDR3 size: 11 residues. The CDR3 sequence is CSVDRGWEQFF. In nucleotides, the CDR3 is TGCAGCGTTGACAGGGGATGGGAGCAGTTCTTC.

The chain employs TRBV27 and TRBJ1-2, with TRBD1 matching over 9 bases. Per the germline V gene, CDR1 is MNHEY and CDR2 is SMNVEV (reference sequence). The CDR3 runs 16 residues. Germline trimming cut 4 bases from V and 4 bases from J; bases unmatched to any gene: 10. The CDR3 here is CASSWNPGQGAYGYTF. Here the CDR3 DNA reads TGTGCCAGCAGTTGGAACCCGGGACAGGGAGCCTATGGCTACACCTTC.